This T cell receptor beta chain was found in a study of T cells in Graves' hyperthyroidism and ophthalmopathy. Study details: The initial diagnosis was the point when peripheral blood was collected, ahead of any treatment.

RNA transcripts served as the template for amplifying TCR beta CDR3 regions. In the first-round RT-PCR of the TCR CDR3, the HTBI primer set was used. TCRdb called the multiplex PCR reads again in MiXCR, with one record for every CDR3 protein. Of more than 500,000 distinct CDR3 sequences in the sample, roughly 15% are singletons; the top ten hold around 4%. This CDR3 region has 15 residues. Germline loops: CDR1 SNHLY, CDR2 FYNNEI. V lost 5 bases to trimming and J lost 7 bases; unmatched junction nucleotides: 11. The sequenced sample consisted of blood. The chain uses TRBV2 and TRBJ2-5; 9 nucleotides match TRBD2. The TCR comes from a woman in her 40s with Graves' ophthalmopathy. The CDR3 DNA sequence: TGTGCCAGCAGTAGCCTGTCTAGCGGGAAGGTGACCCAGTACTTC. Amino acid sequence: CASSSLSSGKVTQYF.